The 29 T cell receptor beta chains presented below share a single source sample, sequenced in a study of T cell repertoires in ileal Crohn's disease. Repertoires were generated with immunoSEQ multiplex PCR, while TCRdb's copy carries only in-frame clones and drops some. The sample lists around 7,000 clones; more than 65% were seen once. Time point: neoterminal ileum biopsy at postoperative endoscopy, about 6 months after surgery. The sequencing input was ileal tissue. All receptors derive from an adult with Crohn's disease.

The CDR3 loop reads CASSSGGTRTDTQYF. In DNA, the CDR3 is TGTGCCAGCAGCTCGGGGGGGACTAGGACAGATACGCAGTATTTT. V and J are TRBV11-2 and TRBJ2-3; 8 bases line up with TRBD2. Unmatched junction bases numbered 6, after V lost 4 bases and J lost 3 bases. The CDR3 spans 15 residues. Germline CDR1 is SGHAT and CDR2 is FQNNGV.

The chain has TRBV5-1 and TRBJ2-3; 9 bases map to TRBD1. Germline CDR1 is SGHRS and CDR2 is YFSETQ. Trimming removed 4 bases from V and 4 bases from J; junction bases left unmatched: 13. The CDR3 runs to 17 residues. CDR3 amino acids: CASSPSTQGAKADTQYF. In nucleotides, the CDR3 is TGCGCCAGCAGCCCCTCAACACAGGGGGCTAAGGCAGATACGCAGTATTTT. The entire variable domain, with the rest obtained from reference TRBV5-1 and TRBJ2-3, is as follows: KAGVTQTPRYLIKTRGQQVTLSCSPISGHRSVSWYQQTPGQGLQFLFEYFSETQRNKGNFPGRFSGRQFSNSRSEMNVSTLELGDSALYLCASSPSTQGAKADTQYFGPGTRLTVL.

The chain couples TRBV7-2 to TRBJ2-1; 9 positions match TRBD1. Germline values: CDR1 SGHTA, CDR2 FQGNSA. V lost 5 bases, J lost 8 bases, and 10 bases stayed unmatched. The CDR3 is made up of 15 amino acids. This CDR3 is CASSTPGQGLYEQFF. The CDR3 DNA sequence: TGTGCCAGCAGCACACCGGGACAGGGTCTCTATGAGCAGTTCTTC.

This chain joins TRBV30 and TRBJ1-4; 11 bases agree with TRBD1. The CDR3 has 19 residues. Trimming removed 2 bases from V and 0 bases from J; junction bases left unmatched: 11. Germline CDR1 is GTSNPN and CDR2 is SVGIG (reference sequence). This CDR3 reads CAWSTPWTGGQTTNEKLFF. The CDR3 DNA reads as TGTGCCTGGAGTACTCCTTGGACAGGGGGCCAAACAACTAATGAAAAACTGTTTTTT.

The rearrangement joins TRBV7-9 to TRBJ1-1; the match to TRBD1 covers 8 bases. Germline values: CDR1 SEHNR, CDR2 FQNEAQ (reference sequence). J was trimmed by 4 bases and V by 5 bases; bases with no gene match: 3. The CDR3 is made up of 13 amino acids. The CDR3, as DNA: TGTGCCAGCAGCCGGACAGGGCTCACTGAAGCTTTCTTT. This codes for CASSRTGLTEAFF.

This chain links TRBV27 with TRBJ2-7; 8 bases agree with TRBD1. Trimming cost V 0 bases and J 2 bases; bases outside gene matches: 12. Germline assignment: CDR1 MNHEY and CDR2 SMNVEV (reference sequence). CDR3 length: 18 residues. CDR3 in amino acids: CASSLSGLDRDRPYEQYF. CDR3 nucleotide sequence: TGTGCCAGCAGTTTATCCGGGTTGGACCGGGACAGGCCCTACGAGCAGTACTTC.

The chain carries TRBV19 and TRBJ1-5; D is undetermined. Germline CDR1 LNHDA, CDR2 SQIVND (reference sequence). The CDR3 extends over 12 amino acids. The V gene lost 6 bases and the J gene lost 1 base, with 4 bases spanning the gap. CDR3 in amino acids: CASRRSNQPQHF. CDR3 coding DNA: TGTGCCAGTAGGCGCAGCAATCAGCCCCAGCATTTT.

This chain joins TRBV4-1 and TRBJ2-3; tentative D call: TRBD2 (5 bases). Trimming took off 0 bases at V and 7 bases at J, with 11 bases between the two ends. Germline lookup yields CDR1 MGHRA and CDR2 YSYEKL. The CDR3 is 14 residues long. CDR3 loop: CASSQDQRLNTQYF. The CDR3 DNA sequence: TGCGCCAGCAGCCAAGACCAGCGACTAAATACGCAGTATTTT.

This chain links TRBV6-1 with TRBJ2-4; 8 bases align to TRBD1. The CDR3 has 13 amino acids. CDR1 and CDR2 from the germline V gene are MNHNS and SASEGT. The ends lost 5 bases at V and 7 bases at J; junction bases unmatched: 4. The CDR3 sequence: CASSLGQENIQYF. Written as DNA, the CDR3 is TGTGCCAGCAGTCTGGGACAGGAGAACATTCAGTACTTC.

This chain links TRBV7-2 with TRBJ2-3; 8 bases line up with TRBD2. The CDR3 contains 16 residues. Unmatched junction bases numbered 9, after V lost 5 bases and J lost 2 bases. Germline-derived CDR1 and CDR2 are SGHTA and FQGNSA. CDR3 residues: CASSPKLAEITDTQYF. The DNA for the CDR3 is TGTGCCAGCAGCCCGAAACTAGCGGAGATCACAGATACGCAGTATTTT.

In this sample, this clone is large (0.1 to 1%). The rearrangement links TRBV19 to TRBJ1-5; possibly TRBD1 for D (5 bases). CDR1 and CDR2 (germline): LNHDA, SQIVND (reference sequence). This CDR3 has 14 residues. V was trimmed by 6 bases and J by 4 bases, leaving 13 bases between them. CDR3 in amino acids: CASRAGRRNQPQHF. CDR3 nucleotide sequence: TGTGCCAGTAGGGCAGGGAGGAGGAATCAGCCCCAGCATTTT.

The CDR3 sequence: CASSAGQFYNEQFF. DNA for the CDR3: TGCGCCAGCAGCGCCGGACAGTTCTACAATGAGCAGTTCTTC. The chain uses TRBV5-1 and TRBJ2-1; D might be TRBD1 (6 bases). The length of the CDR3 is 14 residues. Germline V CDR1 and CDR2: SGHRS, YFSETQ. Trimming cost V 4 bases and J 3 bases, with 11 bases left between them.

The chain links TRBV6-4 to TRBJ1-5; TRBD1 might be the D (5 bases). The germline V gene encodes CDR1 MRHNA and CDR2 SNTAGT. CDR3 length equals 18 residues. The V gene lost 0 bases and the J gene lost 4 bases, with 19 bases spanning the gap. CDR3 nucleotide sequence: TGTGCCAGCAGTGACTCGGGGGAGGGCCTGCTCTGGAATCAGCCCCAGCATTTT. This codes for CASSDSGEGLLWNQPQHF.

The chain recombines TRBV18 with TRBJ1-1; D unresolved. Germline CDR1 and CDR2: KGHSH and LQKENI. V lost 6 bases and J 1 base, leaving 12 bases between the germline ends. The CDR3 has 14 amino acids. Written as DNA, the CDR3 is TGTGCCAGCTCTCGGGGTATTACGAACACTGAAGCTTTCTTT. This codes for CASSRGITNTEAFF.

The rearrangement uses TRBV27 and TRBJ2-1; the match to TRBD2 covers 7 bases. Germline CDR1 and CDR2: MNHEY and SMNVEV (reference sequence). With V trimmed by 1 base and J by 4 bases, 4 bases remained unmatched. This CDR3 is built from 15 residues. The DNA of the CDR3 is TGTGCCAGCAGTTTATGGGGGGGACCATACAATGAGCAGTTCTTC. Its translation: CASSLWGGPYNEQFF.

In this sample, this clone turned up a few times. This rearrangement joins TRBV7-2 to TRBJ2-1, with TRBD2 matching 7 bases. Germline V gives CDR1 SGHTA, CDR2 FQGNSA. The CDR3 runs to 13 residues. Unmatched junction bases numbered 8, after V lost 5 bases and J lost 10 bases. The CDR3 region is CASSPLGGREQFF. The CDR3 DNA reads TGTGCCAGCAGCCCCCTCGGGGGGAGGGAGCAGTTCTTC.

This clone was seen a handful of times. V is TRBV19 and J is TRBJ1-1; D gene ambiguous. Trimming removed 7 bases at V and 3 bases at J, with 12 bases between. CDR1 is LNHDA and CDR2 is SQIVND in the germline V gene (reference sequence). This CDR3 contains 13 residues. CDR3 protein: CASKVGLDTEAFF. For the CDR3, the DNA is TGTGCCAGTAAAGTGGGCTTGGACACTGAAGCTTTCTTT.

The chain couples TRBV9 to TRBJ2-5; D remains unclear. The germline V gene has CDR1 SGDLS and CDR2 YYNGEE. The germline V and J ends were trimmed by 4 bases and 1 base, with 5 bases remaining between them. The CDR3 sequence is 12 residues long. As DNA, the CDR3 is TGTGCCAGCAGCCCGTTCCAAGAGACCCAGTACTTC. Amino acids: CASSPFQETQYF.

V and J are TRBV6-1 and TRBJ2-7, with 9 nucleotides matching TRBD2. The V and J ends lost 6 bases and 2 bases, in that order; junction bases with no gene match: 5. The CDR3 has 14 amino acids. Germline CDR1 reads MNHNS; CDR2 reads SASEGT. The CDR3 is CASSSLAGTYEQYF. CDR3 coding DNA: TGTGCCAGCAGCTCACTAGCGGGTACCTACGAGCAGTACTTC.

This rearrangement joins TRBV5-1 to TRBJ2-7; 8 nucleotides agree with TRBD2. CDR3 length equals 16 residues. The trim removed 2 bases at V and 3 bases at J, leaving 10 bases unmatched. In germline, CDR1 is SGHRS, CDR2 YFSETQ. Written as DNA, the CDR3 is TGCGCCAGCAGCTTTGGGCTGACTAGCGCCTACTACGAGCAGTACTTC. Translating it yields CASSFGLTSAYYEQYF.

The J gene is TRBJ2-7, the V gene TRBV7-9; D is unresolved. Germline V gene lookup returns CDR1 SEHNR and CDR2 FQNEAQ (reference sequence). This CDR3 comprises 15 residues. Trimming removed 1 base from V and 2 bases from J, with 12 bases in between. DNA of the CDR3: TGTGCCAGCAGCTTAGTTTCAGGAAGGCCCTACGAGCAGTACTTC. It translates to CASSLVSGRPYEQYF.

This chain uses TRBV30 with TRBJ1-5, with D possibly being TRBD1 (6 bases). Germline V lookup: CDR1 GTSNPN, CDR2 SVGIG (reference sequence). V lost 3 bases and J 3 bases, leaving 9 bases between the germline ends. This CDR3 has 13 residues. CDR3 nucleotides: TGTGCCTGGAGGGGGGACACCAATCAGCCCCAGCATTTT. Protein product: CAWRGDTNQPQHF.

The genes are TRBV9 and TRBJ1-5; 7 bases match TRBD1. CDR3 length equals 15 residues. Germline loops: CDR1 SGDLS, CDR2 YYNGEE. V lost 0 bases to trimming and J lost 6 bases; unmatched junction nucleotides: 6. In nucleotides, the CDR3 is TGTGCCAGCAGCGTAGAGGGGGCTCTGGGTCAGCCCCAGCATTTT. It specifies CASSVEGALGQPQHF. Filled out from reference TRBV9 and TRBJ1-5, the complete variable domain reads DSGVTQTPKHLITATGQRVTLRCSPRSGDLSVYWYQQSLDQGLQFLIQYYNGEERAKGNILERFSAQQFPDLHSELNLSSLELGDSALYFCASSVEGALGQPQHFGDGTRLSIL.

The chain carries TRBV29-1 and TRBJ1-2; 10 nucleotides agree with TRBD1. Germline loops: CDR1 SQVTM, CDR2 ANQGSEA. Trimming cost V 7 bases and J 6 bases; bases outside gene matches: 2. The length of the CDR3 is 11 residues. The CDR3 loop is CSGGTGDGYTF. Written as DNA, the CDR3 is TGCAGCGGAGGGACAGGGGATGGCTACACCTTC. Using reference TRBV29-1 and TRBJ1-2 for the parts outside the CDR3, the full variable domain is SAVISQKPSRDICQRGTSLTIQCQVDSQVTMMFWYRQQPGQSLTLIATANQGSEATYESGFVIDKFPISRPNLTFSTLTVSNMSPEDSSIYLCSGGTGDGYTFGSGTRLTVV.

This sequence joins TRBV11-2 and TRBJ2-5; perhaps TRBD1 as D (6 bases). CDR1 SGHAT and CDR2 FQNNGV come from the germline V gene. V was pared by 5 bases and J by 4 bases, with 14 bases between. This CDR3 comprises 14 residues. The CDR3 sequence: CASSQQGARETQYF. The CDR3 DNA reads TGTGCCAGCAGCCAACAGGGAGCGCGAGAGACCCAGTACTTC. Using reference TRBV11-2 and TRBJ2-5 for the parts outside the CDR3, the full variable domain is EAGVAQSPRYKIIEKRQSVAFWCNPISGHATLYWYQQILGQGPKLLIQFQNNGVVDDSQLPKDRFSAERLKGVDSTLKIQPAKLEDSAVYLCASSQQGARETQYFGPGTRLLVL.

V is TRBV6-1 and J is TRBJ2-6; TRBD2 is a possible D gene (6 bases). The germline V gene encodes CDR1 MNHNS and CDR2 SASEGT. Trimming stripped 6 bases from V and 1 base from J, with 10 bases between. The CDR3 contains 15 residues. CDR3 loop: CASRPGGSGANVLTF. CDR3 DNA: TGTGCCAGCAGGCCAGGAGGGTCTGGGGCCAACGTCCTGACTTTC.

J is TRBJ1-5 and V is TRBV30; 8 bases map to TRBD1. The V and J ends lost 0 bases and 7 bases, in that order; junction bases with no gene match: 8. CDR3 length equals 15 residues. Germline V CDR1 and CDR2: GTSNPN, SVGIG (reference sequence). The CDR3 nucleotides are TGTGCCTGGAGTGTAAGCGGGACAGGTGAACAGCCCCAGCATTTT. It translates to CAWSVSGTGEQPQHF.

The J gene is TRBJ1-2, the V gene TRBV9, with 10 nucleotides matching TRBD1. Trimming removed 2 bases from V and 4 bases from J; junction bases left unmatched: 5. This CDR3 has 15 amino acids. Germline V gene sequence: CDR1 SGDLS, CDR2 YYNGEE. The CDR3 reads CASSVGDRGAYGYTF. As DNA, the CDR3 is TGTGCCAGCAGCGTCGGGGACAGGGGAGCCTATGGCTACACCTTC.

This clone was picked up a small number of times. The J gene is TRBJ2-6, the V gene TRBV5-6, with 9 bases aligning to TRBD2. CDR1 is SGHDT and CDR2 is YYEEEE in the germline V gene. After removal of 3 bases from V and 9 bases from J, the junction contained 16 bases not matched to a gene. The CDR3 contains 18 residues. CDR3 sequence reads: CASSSEGSGRSWDNVLTF. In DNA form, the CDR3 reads TGTGCCAGCAGCTCCGAAGGTAGCGGGAGAAGCTGGGACAACGTCCTGACTTTC. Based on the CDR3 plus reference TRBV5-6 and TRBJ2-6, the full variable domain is DAGVTQSPTHLIKTRGQQVTLRCSPKSGHDTVSWYQQALGQGPQFIFQYYEEEERQRGNFPDRFSGHQFPNYSSELNVNALLLGDSALYLCASSSEGSGRSWDNVLTFGAGSRLTVL.